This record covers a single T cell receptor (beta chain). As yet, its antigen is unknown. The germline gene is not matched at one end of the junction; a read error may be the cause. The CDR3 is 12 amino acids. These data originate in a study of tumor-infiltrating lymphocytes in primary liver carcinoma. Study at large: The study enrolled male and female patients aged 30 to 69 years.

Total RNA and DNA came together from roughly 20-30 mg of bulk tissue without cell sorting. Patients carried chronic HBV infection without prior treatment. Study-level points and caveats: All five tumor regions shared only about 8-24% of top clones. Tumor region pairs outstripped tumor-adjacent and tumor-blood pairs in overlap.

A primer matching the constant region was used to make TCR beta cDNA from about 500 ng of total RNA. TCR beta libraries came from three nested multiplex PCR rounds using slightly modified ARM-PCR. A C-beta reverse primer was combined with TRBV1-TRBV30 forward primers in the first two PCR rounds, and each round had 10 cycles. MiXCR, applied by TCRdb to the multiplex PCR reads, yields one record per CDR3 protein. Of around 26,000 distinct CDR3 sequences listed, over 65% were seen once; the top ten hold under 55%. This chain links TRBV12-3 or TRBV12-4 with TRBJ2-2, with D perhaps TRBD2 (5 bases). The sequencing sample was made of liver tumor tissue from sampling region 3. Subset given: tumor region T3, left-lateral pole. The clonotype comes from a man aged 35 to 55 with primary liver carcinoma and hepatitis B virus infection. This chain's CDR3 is CASSLRPGELSF. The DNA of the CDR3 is TGTGCCAGCAGCCTACGTCCCGGGGAGCTATCTTTT.